These 7 T cell receptor beta chains originate from one sample sequenced in a study of blood T cell repertoires in COVID-19 (TCRdb year 2020). Receptors were amplified or captured by the immunoSEQ multiplex PCR assay. TCRdb mirrors the immuneACCESS table, restricted to in-frame sequences. Some clones are absent from its copies; in checked studies, under half trace to an unresolved V gene, and the reason for the others is unknown. This sample comprises 310,000 or so clones, roughly 91% of them detected only once. 1% of the sample comes from the top ten. Sample: peripheral blood. All receptors come from a man aged 50-60 years with active or convalescent COVID-19.

The chain joins TRBV2 to TRBJ2-7; tentative D call: TRBD2 (6 bases). The CDR3 contains 11 residues. The germline V gene encodes CDR1 SNHLY and CDR2 FYNNEI. V was shortened by 8 bases and J by 9 bases, with 14 bases between the two germline ends. In DNA, the CDR3 is TGTGCCAGCGTGGGGGGACGGTGGCAGTACTTC. Its protein is CASVGGRWQYF.

This clone was observed a handful of times. The genes are TRBV7-9 and TRBJ1-4; no clear D gene. The germline V gene encodes CDR1 SEHNR and CDR2 FQNEAQ (reference sequence). V dropped 7 bases and J dropped 7 bases, with 22 bases sitting between them. The CDR3 has 16 residues. The CDR3 region has the DNA TGTGCCAGCAAGGCCCACCCCCGGGAAGGTGGTGAAAAACTGTTTTTT. Translating gives CASKAHPREGGEKLFF. Supplemented by reference TRBV7-9 and TRBJ1-4, the full variable domain reads DTGVSQNPRHKITKRGQNVTFRCDPISEHNRLYWYRQTLGQGPEFLTYFQNEAQLEKSRLLSDRFSAERPKGSFSTLEIQRTEQGDSAMYLCASKAHPREGGEKLFFGSGTQLSVL.

The chain carries TRBV2 and TRBJ2-7; weak D call: TRBD1 (6 bases). V gave up 5 bases and J gave up 4 bases, with 12 bases separating them. Germline CDR1 reads SNHLY; CDR2 reads FYNNEI. The CDR3 runs to 13 residues. The CDR3 sequence is CASSTLGQYEQYF. The CDR3 DNA sequence: TGTGCCAGCAGTACCTTAGGACAGTACGAGCAGTACTTC.

The DNA of the CDR3 is TGTGCCAGCAGTTACTCCTCTGGACAGCAGAAAGCTTTCTTT. This translates into CASSYSSGQQKAFF. The chain carries TRBV6-5 and TRBJ1-1; D might be TRBD1 (6 bases). Looked up from germline, CDR1 is MNHEY and CDR2 is SVGAGI. The CDR3 has 14 amino acids. With 0 bases removed from V and 9 bases from J, the gap between germline ends came to 14 bases.

The rearrangement links TRBV7-6 to TRBJ1-1; TRBD1 agrees at 10 bases. Losses at the gene ends were 0 bases for V and 8 bases for J; bases not matched to a gene: 3. Per the germline V gene, CDR1 is SGHVS and CDR2 is FNYEAQ. The length of the CDR3 is 14 residues. CDR3 region: CASSLAGTGDEAFF. The CDR3, as DNA: TGTGCCAGCAGCTTAGCGGGGACAGGGGACGAAGCTTTCTTT.

This clone has only a few counts. The V call is TRBV9, the J call TRBJ2-3, with TRBD2 identical over 10 bases. CDR3 length: 16 residues. CDR1 and CDR2 (germline): SGDLS, YYNGEE. V shed 0 bases, J shed 5 bases, and the junction held 6 bases outside the gene matches. CDR3 in amino acids: CASSVGTSGALDTQYF. DNA for the CDR3: TGTGCCAGCAGCGTAGGGACTAGCGGAGCTTTAGATACGCAGTATTTT.

The chain joins TRBV6-6 to TRBJ1-1; 10 bases map to TRBD1. The CDR3 extends over 16 amino acids. The V gene's germline CDR1 is MNHNY and CDR2 SVGAGI (reference sequence). V lost 5 bases and J lost 0; bases outside the gene matches: 6. CDR3 nucleotides: TGTGCCAGCAGTCGGCGGACAGGGGGAATGAACACTGAAGCTTTCTTT. Translation gives CASSRRTGGMNTEAFF.